The T cell receptor (beta chain) described here comes from a study of blood T cell repertoires in COVID-19. Study details: Acute-phase and convalescent COVID-19 samples originated in the United States, Italy and Spain. T cells, B-cell-depleted T cells, or PBMCs supplied cDNA or gDNA.

Trimming stripped 2 bases from V and 4 bases from J, with 14 bases between. The CDR3 contains 15 residues. CDR1 is SEHNR and CDR2 is FQNEAQ in the germline V gene (reference sequence). Under the authors' procedure: The authors estimated nucleated cell counts from reference gene primer amplification. Assay used: immunoSEQ multiplex PCR; TCRdb lists only in-frame clones, some missing. The V and J calls and clone size were taken over from that table, and D and trimming were inferred from the DNA. This table holds 65,000 to 95,000 clones, 89% found once. The source is a man aged 80 or over with acute or convalescent COVID-19. J is TRBJ1-2 and V is TRBV7-9, with D possibly TRBD1 on 5 matching bases. What was sequenced was peripheral blood. The CDR3 nucleotides are TGTGCCAGCAGCTTACCCCCGGGGGTGGTCTATGGCTACACCTTC. This codes for CASSLPPGVVYGYTF.